The clone carrying this T cell receptor (beta chain) was counted a single time. Its antigen is unknown. The sample belongs to a study of PD-L1 blockade in urothelial cancer. Study background: Previous chemotherapy exposure amounted to 0 to 3 regimens for patients. T cells were recovered from blood samples at a median of around 140,000. Study results and limitations: Durable benefit accompanied greater 3-week expansion of tumor-associated blood clones.

Time point described: pretreatment peripheral blood. All patients carried locally advanced or metastatic urothelial carcinoma. The assay was immunoSEQ multiplex PCR, and TCRdb's table has in-frame clones only and misses some. This sample has tens of thousands of clones, with 70% to 90% found just once. V was cut by 5 bases and J by 7 bases, with 12 bases left in between. The CDR3 spans 14 residues. CDR1 is MNHEY, CDR2 SVGAGI, per germline. This clonotype originated in an older woman with urothelial cancer. The chain carries TRBV6-5 and TRBJ1-6; D gene ambiguous. The material was PBMCs, obtained around atezolizumab (anti-PD-L1) treatment. The CDR3, as DNA: TGTGCCAGCAGTGATACTGCTTGGAATTCACCCCTCCACTTT. Protein sequence: CASSDTAWNSPLHF.